The TCR beta chain described here comes from a study of OX40 agonist ivuxolimab in advanced cancers. The wider study: The dose-escalation group included hepatocellular carcinoma, melanoma, renal cell carcinoma and head and neck cancer. Under the entry rules, prior anti-PD-1, anti-PD-L1 or anti-CTLA-4 therapy was allowed, and about 40% had some.

Comment on this clone: Its antigen is still unknown.

The CDR3 contains 15 residues. CDR1 and CDR2 (germline): SGDLS, YYNGEE. Deletions cut 0 bases from V and 4 bases from J, with 11 bases between. Overall study results and limits: Relative to CD4+, CD8+ T cells held more expanded clones on average.

Only in-frame clones appear in the TCRdb table, and some are missing; sequencing was by immunoSEQ multiplex PCR. The table records 40,000 to 50,000 clones, 89% of them present only once. The sequence came from an adult with an advanced solid tumor such as melanoma, head and neck, liver or kidney cancer. The specimen comprised CD4+ or CD8+ T cells sorted from blood, sampled in a trial of the OX40 agonist ivuxolimab. V gene TRBV9 combines with J gene TRBJ1-5, with D possibly matching TRBD1 (6 bases). CDR3 bases: TGTGCCAGCAGCGTAGGCCCAGGGGATAATCAGCCCCAGCATTTT. The encoded protein is CASSVGPGDNQPQHF.